This entry lists 16 T cell receptor beta chains sequenced from one sample in a study of glioma-infiltrating T cells. The iRepertoire nested amplicon-rescue multiplex PCR amplified TCR alpha and beta CDR3s from RNA. TCRdb re-derived calls from the multiplex PCR reads in MiXCR, one entry per CDR3 protein. The sample carries about 89,000 distinct CDR3 sequences, 20% to 25% recorded once. The source material was glioma tissue, nonneoplastic brain tissue, or PBMCs (not recorded which). The receptors were gathered from a human donor with low-grade glioma or glioblastoma, undergoing nonglioma brain surgery, or in good health (not recorded which).

This clonotype was observed many times. The chain has TRBV18 and TRBJ1-1; D is possibly TRBD1 (5 bases). The CDR3 contains 14 residues. Per germline, CDR1 KGHSH and CDR2 LQKENI. V was trimmed by 1 base and J by 0 bases, leaving 6 bases between them. CDR3 sequence: CASSPQGLNTEAFF. CDR3 in DNA: TGTGCCAGCTCACCACAGGGGCTGAACACTGAAGCTTTCTTT.

This clonotype was recorded at least ten times. CDR3 bases: TGTGCCAGCAGCTCACAGGGCTACAACACTGAAGCTTTCTTT. Protein sequence: CASSSQGYNTEAFF. The chain uses TRBV7-2 and TRBJ1-1; a weak D match, TRBD1 (6 bases). CDR3 size: 14 residues. Germline assignment: CDR1 SGHTA and CDR2 FQGNSA. V gave up 4 bases and J gave up 2 bases, with 11 bases separating them.

This clonotype was recorded a few times. This rearrangement joins TRBV11-2 to TRBJ1-2, with 7 bases identical to TRBD1. CDR3 length equals 18 residues. The V gene end was trimmed by 1 base and the J gene end by 4 bases; junction bases not matched to a gene: 15. The germline V gene has CDR1 SGHAT and CDR2 FQNNGV. The CDR3 sequence is CASSLGSTRGRARYGYTF. CDR3 in DNA: TGTGCCAGCAGCTTAGGGTCAACCAGGGGGAGGGCGCGCTATGGCTACACCTTC.

This clonotype came up many times. CDR3 region: CASKTSGTNEQFF. The CDR3 nucleotides read TGTGCCAGCAAGACTAGCGGAACCAATGAGCAGTTCTTC. The chain links TRBV2 to TRBJ2-1; 9 bases align to TRBD2. The CDR3 is made up of 13 amino acids. CDR1 and CDR2 from the germline V gene are SNHLY and FYNNEI. J lost 6 bases, V lost 7 bases, and 4 bases had no gene match.

In regard to this clonotype: Since a much larger clone is just one base distant, this may be a read error. The V call is TRBV18, the J call TRBJ2-1, with 7 bases matching TRBD1. CDR3 length: 12 amino acids. Germline values: CDR1 KGHSH, CDR2 LQKENI. The CDR3: CANSPGGVEQFF. For the CDR3, the DNA is TGTGCCAACTCACCAGGGGGAGTCGAGCAGTTCTTC.

The V call is TRBV10-3, the J call TRBJ2-5; D uncertain. Trimming took off 2 bases at V and 2 bases at J, with 12 bases between the two ends. The CDR3 totals 15 residues. The germline CDR1 and CDR2 sequences are ENHRY and SYGVKD. The CDR3 coding sequence is TGTGCCATCAGTGAGGGGGATAGGGTACAAGAGACCCAGTACTTC. Translating gives CAISEGDRVQETQYF.

V usage is TRBV30 and J usage is TRBJ2-1; D remains ambiguous. Trimming cost V 0 bases and J 4 bases, with 7 bases left between them. This CDR3 is built from 13 residues. Per the germline V gene, CDR1 is GTSNPN and CDR2 is SVGIG (reference sequence). CDR3 sequence reads: CAWSVGIYNEQFF. DNA of the CDR3: TGTGCCTGGAGTGTAGGAATTTACAATGAGCAGTTCTTC.

The sample holds many counts of this clonotype. The chain links TRBV7-2 to TRBJ2-5; TRBD2 agrees at 12 bases. Germline CDR1 and CDR2: SGHTA and FQGNSA. This CDR3 spans 17 amino acids. V dropped 3 bases and J dropped 4; count of bases not matched to a gene: 9. DNA of the CDR3: TGTGCCAGCAGCTTCGGCGGACTAGCGGGATTTCGAGAGACCCAGTACTTC. It translates to CASSFGGLAGFRETQYF.

This clonotype has at least ten counts. The J gene is TRBJ1-1, the V gene TRBV5-1; TRBD1 matches at 9 bases. CDR3 size: 13 residues. The germline V gene has CDR1 SGHRS and CDR2 YFSETQ. V lost 1 base and J lost 6; bases outside the gene matches: 1. CDR3 loop: CASSLTGGPEAFF. CDR3 coding DNA: TGCGCCAGCAGCTTGACAGGGGGCCCTGAAGCTTTCTTT.

In its sample, this clonotype was seen many times. The V call is TRBV6-2 or TRBV6-3, the J call TRBJ2-5; possible D gene TRBD1, 6 bases. Trimming pared 1 base from V and 7 bases from J, leaving 16 bases between. Germline CDR1 and CDR2: MNHEY and SVGEGT. The CDR3 is 15 amino acids. The chain's CDR3 is CASSYLRQAGRTQYF. CDR3 DNA: TGTGCCAGCAGTTACTTACGACAGGCAGGACGGACCCAGTACTTC.

Ten or more counts support this clonotype. The V and J genes are TRBV6-6 and TRBJ1-5; D is uncertain. The length of the CDR3 is 15 residues. The germline CDR1 and CDR2 sequences are MNHNY and SVGAGI (reference sequence). Trimming left V 2 bases short and J 5 bases short, with 13 bases between. The CDR3 is CASSYSTSQYQPQHF. The CDR3 DNA reads as TGTGCCAGCAGTTACAGTACCTCGCAATATCAGCCCCAGCATTTT.

As concerns this clonotype: The junction departs from germline at one end; a sequencing error may be responsible. This chain uses TRBV6-1 with TRBJ2-5; the D gene is possibly TRBD2 (6 bases). The DNA end favors TRBJ2-1, so the J call may be wrong. The CDR3 length is 15 residues. The V gene's germline CDR1 is MNHNS and CDR2 SASEGT. The CDR3 sequence: CTSTPVGGAYNEQFF. CDR3 DNA sequence: TGTACCAGCACACCTGTCGGAGGGGCCTACAATGAGCAGTTCTTC.

The chain employs TRBV2 and TRBJ2-7; the D gene is possibly TRBD2 (6 bases). The V end lost 6 bases, the J end lost 4 bases, and 16 bases lay between the germline ends. The germline V gene encodes CDR1 SNHLY and CDR2 FYNNEI. There are 14 residues in the CDR3. The CDR3 here is CASRTGTSTYEQYF. The DNA of the CDR3 is TGTGCCAGCAGGACCGGGACTTCCACGTACGAGCAGTACTTC.

This clonotype was detected many times. V gene TRBV2 combines with J gene TRBJ1-1, with no clear D. V was clipped by 8 bases and J by 1 base, with 17 bases between them. The CDR3 has 15 amino acids. Germline V gene sequence: CDR1 SNHLY, CDR2 FYNNEI. DNA of the CDR3: TGTGCCAGCCAACGTGAGGGAGGGCGGAACACTGAAGCTTTCTTT. Its translation is CASQREGGRNTEAFF.

This clonotype was seen repeatedly, ten times or more. V and J are TRBV6-1 and TRBJ1-1; D is perhaps TRBD1 (5 bases). The ends were cut back, 7 bases at V and 1 base at J, with 13 bases in the middle. The CDR3 extends over 14 amino acids. Per the germline V gene, CDR1 is MNHNS and CDR2 is SASEGT. The CDR3 DNA is TGTGCCAGCACGGGGGTCAGATCGAACACTGAAGCTTTCTTT. Its translation is CASTGVRSNTEAFF.

This clonotype appeared many times. The chain joins TRBV7-9 to TRBJ2-5; 8 bases map to TRBD2. Per the germline V gene, CDR1 is SEHNR and CDR2 is FQNEAQ (reference sequence). J gave up 4 bases and V 5 bases, and 6 bases lay outside the gene matches. This CDR3 is 14 amino acids long. The CDR3 DNA reads as TGTGCCAGCAGCCGGGGGAGCGGGAGAGAGACCCAGTACTTC. Encoded protein: CASSRGSGRETQYF.